Below, 5 T cell receptor beta chains from the same sample are listed, as sequenced in a study of T cells in Graves' hyperthyroidism and ophthalmopathy. RNA transcripts gave rise to amplified TCR beta CDR3 regions. First-round RT-PCR of the TCR CDR3 relied on the HTBI primer set. TCRdb re-called the multiplex PCR reads through MiXCR, storing one row per CDR3 protein. The table records hundreds of thousands of distinct CDR3 sequences, more than 45% of them present only once. Sequenced: peripheral blood or thyroid tissue (not recorded which). These receptors all stem from a woman aged 18-29 years with Graves' hyperthyroidism.

The chain recombines TRBV7-8 with TRBJ1-3; unclear D gene. This CDR3 is 13 amino acids long. Per the germline V gene, CDR1 is SGHVS and CDR2 is FQNEAQ. Trimming pared 1 base from V and 9 bases from J, leaving 10 bases between. CDR3 DNA sequence: TGTGCCAGCAGCTTAGAGGACTTAGGCACCATATATTTT. It specifies CASSLEDLGTIYF.

The CDR3 sequence is CASSIKPPSLGAGELFF. In DNA, the CDR3 is TGTGCCAGTAGTATAAAACCACCATCACTAGGGGCCGGGGAGCTGTTTTTT. V usage is TRBV19 and J usage is TRBJ2-2, with D perhaps matching TRBD1 or TRBD2 (5 bases each). The length of the CDR3 is 17 residues. Germline values: CDR1 LNHDA, CDR2 SQIVND (reference sequence). Trimming took off 2 bases at V and 6 bases at J, with 19 bases between the two ends.

This rearrangement joins TRBV24-1 to TRBJ1-5; D unclear. This CDR3 has 12 residues. V was clipped by 5 bases and J by 7 bases, with 8 bases between them. Germline CDR1 KGHDR, CDR2 SFDVKD. The CDR3 DNA sequence: TGTGCCACCAGTGGGGGTTCCCAGCCCCAGCATTTT. Translation gives CATSGGSQPQHF.

This chain uses TRBV29-1 with TRBJ2-7, with 10 bases identical to TRBD2. Germline V gene lookup returns CDR1 SQVTM and CDR2 ANQGSEA. The CDR3 is 13 residues long. The V and J ends lost 6 bases and 2 bases, in that order; junction bases with no gene match: 4. The CDR3, as DNA: TGCAGCGTGGTAAGCGGGAGGGCCTACGAGCAGTACTTC. Protein product: CSVVSGRAYEQYF.

This rearrangement joins TRBV20-1 to TRBJ2-2, with 7 bases aligning to TRBD2. This CDR3 is 14 amino acids long. The germline V gene has CDR1 DFQATT and CDR2 SNEGSKA (reference sequence). The CDR3 protein is CSALGRKNTGELFF. The CDR3 DNA is TGCAGCGCACTCGGGAGGAAAAACACCGGGGAGCTGTTTTTT.